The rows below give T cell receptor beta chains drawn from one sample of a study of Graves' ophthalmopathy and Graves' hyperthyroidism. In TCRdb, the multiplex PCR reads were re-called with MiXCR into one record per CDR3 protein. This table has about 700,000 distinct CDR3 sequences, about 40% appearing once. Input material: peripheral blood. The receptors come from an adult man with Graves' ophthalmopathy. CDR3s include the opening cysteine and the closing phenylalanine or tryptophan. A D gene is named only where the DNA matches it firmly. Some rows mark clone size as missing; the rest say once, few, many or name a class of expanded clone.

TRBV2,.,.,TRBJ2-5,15,TGTGCCAGCAGTGAATTTGGGGACCTCCCAGGGACCCGGTACTTC,CASSEFGDLPGTRYF
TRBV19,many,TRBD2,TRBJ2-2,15,TGTGCCAGTAGTATTACTAGCGTGAGCACCGGGGAGCTGTTTTTT,CASSITSVSTGELFF
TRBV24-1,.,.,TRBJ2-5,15,TGTGCCAGCTCAAAACCGGGACTCAGCCAAGAGACCCAGTACTTC,CASSKPGLSQETQYF
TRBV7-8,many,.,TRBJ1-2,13,TGTGCCAGCAGCTCCGCGCCGGGGGACGGCTACACCTTC,CASSSAPGDGYTF
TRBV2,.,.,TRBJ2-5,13,TGTGCCAGCAGCGGTCTGAGGCCGGAGACCCAGTACTTC,CASSGLRPETQYF
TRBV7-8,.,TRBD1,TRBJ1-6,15,TGTGCCAGCAGCACCAAGACAGGGGATAATTCACCCCTCCACTTT,CASSTKTGDNSPLHF
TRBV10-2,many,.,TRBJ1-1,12,TGCGCCAGCACCCCGGACGGGGCTGAAGCTTTCTTT,CASTPDGAEAFF
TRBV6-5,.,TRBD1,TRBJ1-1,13,TGTGCCAGCAGCAGCAGGGGGGGGGATGAAGCTTTCTTT,CASSSRGGDEAFF
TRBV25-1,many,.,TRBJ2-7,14,TGTGCCAGCAGTCAAGGGGTGGGGATCTACGAGCAGTACTTC,CASSQGVGIYEQYF
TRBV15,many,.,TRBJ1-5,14,TGTGCCACCAGTGACACAGGGAGCAATCAGCCCCAGCATTTT,CATSDTGSNQPQHF
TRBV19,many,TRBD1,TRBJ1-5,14,TGTGCCAGTAGTGCGGGACAGGCGGATCAGCCCCAGCATTTT,CASSAGQADQPQHF
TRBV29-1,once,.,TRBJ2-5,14,TGCAGCGCCCCGGGTGGGGGGACCAAAGAGACCCAGTACTTC,CSAPGGGTKETQYF
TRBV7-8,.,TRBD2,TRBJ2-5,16,TGTGCCAGCAGCTTAAAACTAGCGGGGAGTGCAGAGACCCAGTACTTC,CASSLKLAGSAETQYF
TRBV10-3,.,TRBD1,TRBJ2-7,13,TGTGCTAATCCGGGACAGGGGGCCAACGAGCAGTACTTC,CANPGQGANEQYF
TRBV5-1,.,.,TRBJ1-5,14,TGCGCCAGCAGCTTGTCAGGGGTCTCTCAGCCCCAGCATTTT,CASSLSGVSQPQHF
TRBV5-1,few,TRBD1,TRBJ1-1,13,TGCGCCAGCAGCGGAACACAGGGGCAGGTAGCTTTCTTT,CASSGTQGQVAFF
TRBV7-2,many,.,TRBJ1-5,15,TGTGCCAGCAGCGGGGGGACGGAAATGCGCGGTGCCCAGCATTTT,CASSGGTEMRGAQHF